These 18 T cell receptor beta chains share one sample of origin, sequenced in a study of sequential checkpoint blockade in melanoma (dated by TCRdb to about 2019). What this sample's treatment or condition label stands for: randomized to nivolumab then ipilimumab (arm A) or the reverse (arm B). The library was obtained by the immunoSEQ multiplex PCR assay. TCRdb took over this immuneACCESS table, retaining in-frame rearrangements with V and J assigned. Such tables are incomplete; in checked studies, under half of the missing clones stem from an unresolved V gene, and the remainder is unexplained. Recorded for this sample are about 6,100 clones; roughly a fifth of them occurred a single time. Less than 20% of the sample goes to the ten largest clones. Sequenced here: tumor tissue (inferred from file names), sampled from a patient given nivolumab and ipilimumab in sequence. The receptors derive from a human donor with melanoma.

This CDR3 is CASSTRYRGAENTGELFF. The DNA of the CDR3 is TGTGCCAGTAGTACGCGGTATCGGGGGGCTGAAAACACCGGGGAGCTGTTTTTT. V is TRBV19 and J is TRBJ2-2; TRBD2 might be the D (7 bases). V lost 4 bases to trimming and J lost 2 bases, with 20 bases between them. Germline V gene lookup returns CDR1 LNHDA and CDR2 SQIVND (reference sequence). There are 18 residues in the CDR3.

Many counts were recorded for this clone. This sequence joins TRBV6-8 and TRBJ2-1; TRBD1 might be the D (6 bases). The CDR3 runs to 15 residues. In germline, CDR1 is MNHGY, CDR2 SAAAGT. Between the trimmed V and J ends, which lost 10 bases and 12 bases, there was a span of 28 bases. Written as DNA, the CDR3 is TGTGCCACCGCAGGGGCCGCTAGTCTCAGCGGTGGGCAGTTCTTC. This gives the protein CATAGAASLSGGQFF.

This clone was seen only a few times. Other nucleotide sequences in the sample specify the same CDR3. The chain joins TRBV5-1 to TRBJ2-1, with D uncertain. With 0 bases removed from V and 2 bases from J, the gap between germline ends came to 9 bases. Germline V gene data show CDR1 as SGHRS and CDR2 as YFSETQ. This CDR3 contains 15 residues. The CDR3 region has the DNA TGCGCCAGCAGCTTGGATGCCGGAACCTACAATGAGCAGTTCTTC. Its translation is CASSLDAGTYNEQFF.

In its sample, this clone was seen a few times. The V gene is TRBV18, the J gene TRBJ1-4, with D perhaps matching TRBD1 (6 bases). With 0 bases removed from V and 7 bases from J, the gap between germline ends came to 12 bases. Germline-derived CDR1 and CDR2 are KGHSH and LQKENI. The CDR3 runs to 15 residues. In DNA, the CDR3 is TGTGCCAGCTCACCACCGTCAGGGGCCGGTGAAAAACTGTTTTTT. This sequence encodes CASSPPSGAGEKLFF.

This clone was recorded at least ten times. At one end, the junction sequence differs from germline, possibly due to a read error. The J gene is TRBJ2-3, the V gene TRBV6-8, with D possibly matching TRBD1 (5 bases). CDR3 size: 13 residues. The V gene's germline CDR1 is MNHGY and CDR2 SAAAGT. The CDR3 DNA reads TGTGCCATCAGTGGGGCTAGCACAGATACGCAGTATTTT. Its protein is CAISGASTDTQYF.

Sample share makes this clone medium-sized. CDR3 residues: CASSQLPAANNEQFF. The CDR3 DNA reads as TGTGCCAGCTCTCAATTGCCGGCAGCAAACAATGAGCAGTTCTTC. This sequence joins TRBV6-8 and TRBJ2-1; D uncertain. The CDR3 sequence is 15 residues long. V was shortened by 8 bases and J by 5 bases, with 19 bases between the two germline ends. The germline CDR1 and CDR2 sequences are MNHGY and SAAAGT.

This clone was observed a few times. The chain has TRBV27 and TRBJ2-1; 7 nucleotides align to TRBD2. This CDR3 is built from 14 residues. With 1 base clipped from V and 4 bases from J, the junction kept 1 base outside the gene matches. Per germline, CDR1 MNHEY and CDR2 SMNVEV (reference sequence). CDR3 bases: TGTGCCAGCAGTTTATGGGGGGGTTACAATGAGCAGTTCTTC. It encodes CASSLWGGYNEQFF.

Sample share makes this clone medium-sized. The chain joins TRBV15 to TRBJ1-3, with unresolved D. Germline V lookup: CDR1 LNHNV, CDR2 YYDKDF (reference sequence). This CDR3 is built from 16 residues. With 3 bases removed from V and 0 bases from J, the gap between germline ends came to 12 bases. In nucleotides, the CDR3 is TGTGCCACCAGCAGTGAGTCTAGCATCTCTGGAAACACCATATATTTT. It yields the protein CATSSESSISGNTIYF. Complete variable domain (other parts from reference TRBV15 and TRBJ1-3): DAMVIQNPRYQVTQFGKPVTLSCSQTLNHNVMYWYQQKSSQAPKLLFHYYDKDFNNEADTPDNFQSRRPNTSFCFLDIRSPGLGDTAMYLCATSSESSISGNTIYFGEGSWLTVV.

At least ten counts were recorded for this clone. This chain connects TRBV29-1 to TRBJ2-7; weak D call: TRBD2 (7 bases). The CDR3 length is 14 residues. The V end was cut by 7 bases, the J end by 7 bases, with 23 bases between. CDR1 and CDR2 (germline): SQVTM, ANQGSEA. This chain's CDR3 is CSAGGGAGAGEQYF. The CDR3 DNA is TGCAGCGCGGGGGGCGGGGCCGGGGCGGGGGAGCAGTACTTC.

The rearrangement joins TRBV19 to TRBJ2-5; 7 bases are a match to TRBD1. Losses at the gene ends were 5 bases for V and 1 base for J; bases not matched to a gene: 13. The CDR3 has 17 amino acids. Germline values: CDR1 LNHDA, CDR2 SQIVND (reference sequence). The CDR3 spells CASSQEPPGQIQETQYF. The CDR3 nucleotides read TGTGCCAGTAGTCAGGAGCCCCCGGGACAGATCCAAGAGACCCAGTACTTC.

The genes are TRBV5-1 and TRBJ2-3, with D possibly TRBD1 on 5 matching bases. Germline lookup yields CDR1 SGHRS and CDR2 YFSETQ. The CDR3 has 14 residues. V lost 5 bases and J lost 5, with 15 bases in between. As DNA, the CDR3 is TGCGCCAGCAGGTCGTTGGGGCGACAAGATACGCAGTATTTT. Its protein is CASRSLGRQDTQYF.

This clone was counted at least ten times. One or more bases were not read clearly; the residue they encode is written X. The chain couples TRBV29-1 to TRBJ2-7, with a weak D call TRBD2 (7 bases). V was shortened by 7 bases and J by 7 bases, with 23 bases between the two germline ends. Germline V lookup: CDR1 SQVTM, CDR2 ANQGSEA. CDR3 size: 14 residues. DNA for the CDR3: TGCAGCGGTGGGGGCGGGGCGGGGGCGGKGGAGCAGTACTTC. Translation gives CSGGGGAGAXEQYF.

V usage is TRBV19 and J usage is TRBJ2-5; the D is unclear. Trimming removed 3 bases at V and 3 bases at J, with 11 bases between. Germline V gene sequence: CDR1 LNHDA, CDR2 SQIVND (reference sequence). The CDR3 covers 14 residues. The CDR3: CASSIGPKKETQYF. The CDR3, as DNA: TGTGCCAGTAGTATTGGTCCAAAGAAAGAGACCCAGTACTTC.

The V gene is TRBV7-8, the J gene TRBJ1-1; D unclear. Germline assignment: CDR1 SGHVS and CDR2 FQNEAQ. The CDR3 runs to 13 residues. The V end lost 5 bases, the J end lost 1 base, and 8 bases lay between the germline ends. CDR3 sequence reads: CASSLLGNTEAFF. The CDR3 DNA reads TGTGCCAGCAGCCTCTTAGGGAACACTGAAGCTTTCTTT.

This clone occurred many times. The chain has TRBV11-3 and TRBJ2-5; 7 bases are shared with TRBD2. The CDR3 consists of 15 residues. Germline V gene sequence: CDR1 SGHNT, CDR2 YENEEA. V lost 3 bases, J lost 4 bases, and 8 bases stayed unmatched. The CDR3 is CASSFPGRRGETQYF. CDR3 DNA: TGTGCCAGCAGCTTTCCCGGGAGGAGGGGAGAGACCCAGTACTTC.

This clone has just a few counts. It is likely a read error, because the conserved phenylalanine at the end of the CDR3 is missing. Because the CDR3's place on the DNA is in doubt, the DNA is left out and the CDR3 is given as listed by TCRdb. The chain is built from TRBV2 and TRBJ2-7; TRBD2, the table's D call, was not compared with the DNA. From germline, CDR1 is SNHLY and CDR2 FYNNEI. The CDR3 adds up to 14 amino acids, both ends counted. This CDR3 is CASSETGSPAARSL.

This clone is labeled as hyperexpanded. The V gene is TRBV19, the J gene TRBJ1-1; 7 bases match TRBD1. V lost 9 bases, J lost 2 bases, and 6 bases stayed unmatched. CDR3 length: 13 residues. Germline V CDR1 and CDR2: LNHDA, SQIVND (reference sequence). CDR3 region: CASCRGDNTEAFF. For the CDR3, the DNA is TGTGCCAGCTGCAGGGGGGACAACACTGAAGCTTTCTTT.

By share, this clone ranks as medium-sized. The rearrangement links TRBV4-1 to TRBJ2-7; 12 bases agree with TRBD2. From germline, CDR1 is MGHRA and CDR2 YSYEKL. The CDR3 is 15 residues long. Unmatched junction bases numbered 7, after V lost 3 bases and J lost 7 bases. The CDR3 protein is CASSHLLAGGLEQYF. Written as DNA, the CDR3 is TGCGCCAGCAGCCATTTGCTAGCGGGAGGGCTAGAGCAGTACTTC.